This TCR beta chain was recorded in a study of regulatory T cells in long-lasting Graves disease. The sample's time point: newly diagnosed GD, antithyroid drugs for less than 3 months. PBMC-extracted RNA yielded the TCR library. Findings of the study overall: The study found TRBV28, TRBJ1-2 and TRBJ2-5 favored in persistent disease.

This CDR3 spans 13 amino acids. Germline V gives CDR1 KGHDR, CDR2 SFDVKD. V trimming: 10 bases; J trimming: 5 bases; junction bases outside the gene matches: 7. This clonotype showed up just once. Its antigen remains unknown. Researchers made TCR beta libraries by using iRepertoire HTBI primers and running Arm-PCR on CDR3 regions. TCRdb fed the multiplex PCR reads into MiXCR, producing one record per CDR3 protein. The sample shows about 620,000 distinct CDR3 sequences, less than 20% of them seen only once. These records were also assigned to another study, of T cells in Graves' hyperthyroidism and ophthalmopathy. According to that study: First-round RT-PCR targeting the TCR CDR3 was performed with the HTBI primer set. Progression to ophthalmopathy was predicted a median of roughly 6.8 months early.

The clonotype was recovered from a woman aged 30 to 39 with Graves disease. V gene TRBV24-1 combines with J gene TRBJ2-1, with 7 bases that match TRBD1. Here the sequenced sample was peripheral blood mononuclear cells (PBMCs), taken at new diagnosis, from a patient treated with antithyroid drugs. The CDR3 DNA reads TGTGCCACACAATGGACAGGCCACAATGAGCAGTTCTTC. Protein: CATQWTGHNEQFF.